One sample yielded the 10 T cell receptor beta chains listed below, sequenced in a study of blood T cell repertoires in COVID-19. Some clones are missing from TCRdb's copy, which holds only in-frame ones; the method was immunoSEQ multiplex PCR. The table includes about 36,000 clones, about nine tenths detected once. The sequenced sample was peripheral blood. Receptor source: a human donor in a cohort sampled during active COVID-19.

The chain carries TRBV3-1 (or the pseudogene TRBV3-2) and TRBJ2-1; the D is unclear. CDR1 and CDR2 (germline): LGHDT, YNNKEL (reference sequence). This CDR3 spans 13 amino acids. Trimming cost V 1 base and J 7 bases, with 8 bases left between them. The CDR3 is CASSQGVSNEQFF. CDR3 bases: TGTGCCAGCAGCCAAGGAGTGTCTAATGAGCAGTTCTTC.

The chain carries TRBV28 and TRBJ2-7, with D possibly being TRBD1 (6 bases). This CDR3 spans 14 amino acids. Germline V gene lookup returns CDR1 MDHEN and CDR2 SYDVKM. Trimming stripped 3 bases from V and 3 bases from J, with 12 bases between. The CDR3 DNA follows: TGTGCCAGCAGTTTGCCACTCAGGGGCTACGAGCAGTACTTC. It encodes CASSLPLRGYEQYF. Filled out from reference TRBV28 and TRBJ2-7, the complete variable domain reads DVKVTQSSRYLVKRTGEKVFLECVQDMDHENMFWYRQDPGLGLRLIYFSYDVKMKEKGDIPEGYSVSREKKERFSLILESASTNQTSMYLCASSLPLRGYEQYFGPGTRLTVT.

This clone appeared once. This sequence joins TRBV9 and TRBJ2-7, with D tentatively TRBD1 (8 bases). The CDR3 totals 15 residues. CDR1 and CDR2 from the germline V gene are SGDLS and YYNGEE. Between the trimmed V and J ends, which lost 4 bases and 5 bases, there was a span of 19 bases. The DNA of the CDR3 is TGTGCCAGCAGCCCGGGGGGCACAGGGGGTAACGAGCAGTACTTC. It encodes CASSPGGTGGNEQYF. Using reference TRBV9 and TRBJ2-7 for the parts outside the CDR3, the full variable domain is DSGVTQTPKHLITATGQRVTLRCSPRSGDLSVYWYQQSLDQGLQFLIQYYNGEERAKGNILERFSAQQFPDLHSELNLSSLELGDSALYFCASSPGGTGGNEQYFGPGTRLTVT.

The chain has TRBV5-1 and TRBJ2-3; 11 bases map to TRBD1. Trimming removed 4 bases from V and 4 bases from J; junction bases left unmatched: 11. Germline CDR1 SGHRS, CDR2 YFSETQ. The CDR3 consists of 17 residues. In DNA form, the CDR3 reads TGCGCCAGCAGCAAAATACCGGACAGGGGGCGCTCAGATACGCAGTATTTT. It encodes CASSKIPDRGRSDTQYF.

The chain carries TRBV9 and TRBJ2-2; tentatively, D is TRBD2 (6 bases). Trimming left V 3 bases short and J 6 bases short, with 15 bases between. The CDR3 extends over 15 amino acids. The germline gives CDR1 SGDLS, CDR2 YYNGEE. CDR3 nucleotide sequence: TGTGCCAGCAGCGCTACACGGGGGTGGGCCGGGGAGCTGTTTTTT. This encodes CASSATRGWAGELFF.

The chain couples TRBV11-2 to TRBJ2-5; D unresolved. V dropped 5 bases and J dropped 1 base, with 5 bases sitting between them. The germline V gene encodes CDR1 SGHAT and CDR2 FQNNGV. The CDR3 is 12 amino acids. The chain's CDR3 is CASSPSQETQYF. As DNA, the CDR3 is TGTGCCAGCAGCCCCTCCCAAGAGACCCAGTACTTC.

The gene calls are TRBV7-9 and TRBJ1-1, with TRBD1 identical over 8 bases. Losses at the gene ends were 5 bases for V and 4 bases for J; bases not matched to a gene: 6. The germline V gene encodes CDR1 SEHNR and CDR2 FQNEAQ (reference sequence). The CDR3 covers 14 residues. The CDR3 coding sequence is TGTGCCAGCAGCCCGGACAGGGTTCGCACTGAAGCTTTCTTT. Its translation is CASSPDRVRTEAFF.

V is TRBV27 and J is TRBJ1-1; D perhaps matches TRBD1 (6 bases). V was pared by 0 bases and J by 6 bases, with 11 bases between. The CDR3 is made up of 14 amino acids. Germline values: CDR1 MNHEY, CDR2 SMNVEV (reference sequence). The CDR3 nucleotides are TGTGCCAGCAGTTTATCGGGACAAAGATCTGAAGCTTTCTTT. It yields the protein CASSLSGQRSEAFF.

The gene calls are TRBV4-1 and TRBJ1-6; D may be TRBD1 (5 bases). V lost 3 bases and J lost 0, with 15 bases in between. The CDR3 sequence is 18 residues long. Germline V lookup: CDR1 MGHRA, CDR2 YSYEKL. Here the CDR3 reads CASSHRGSSSSYNSPLHF. For the CDR3, the DNA is TGCGCCAGCAGCCACCGGGGGTCCAGTAGCTCCTATAATTCACCCCTCCACTTT.

The chain joins TRBV3-1 (or the pseudogene TRBV3-2) to TRBJ1-2; D possibly corresponds to TRBD1 (5 bases). This CDR3 comprises 14 residues. Trimming stripped 4 bases from V and 3 bases from J, with 12 bases between. Germline V gene data show CDR1 as LGHDT and CDR2 as YNNKEL (reference sequence). The CDR3 sequence: CASSPWAGDYGYTF. CDR3 DNA sequence: TGTGCCAGCAGCCCATGGGCGGGGGACTATGGCTACACCTTC.